This TCR beta chain was captured by sequencing in a study of blood T cell repertoires in COVID-19. For the study at large: Recovery meant two consecutive negative NP/OP PCR tests, professional clearance, or resolved symptoms.

From germline, CDR1 is LNHDA and CDR2 SQIVND (reference sequence). J lost 5 bases, V lost 5 bases, and 10 bases had no gene match. This CDR3 contains 15 residues. TCRdb's copy holds only in-frame clones and misses some; the assay was immunoSEQ multiplex PCR. The sample shows 200,000 to 250,000 clones, 87% of them seen only once. What was sequenced was PBMCs or T cells enriched from blood (not recorded which). This TCR came from a young man in a cohort exposed to, infected with or recovered from COVID-19 (not recorded which). The rearrangement joins TRBV19 to TRBJ1-1; 8 bases fit TRBD1. The CDR3 sequence: CASSASGQVETEAFF. The CDR3 nucleotides read TGTGCCAGTAGTGCCTCGGGACAGGTGGAGACTGAAGCTTTCTTT.